The 4 T cell receptor beta chains listed next were all sequenced from one sample in a study of T cell repertoires in cytomegalovirus infection. TCRdb re-called the reads through MiXCR, storing one row per CDR3 protein. The sample has 830,000 or so distinct CDR3 sequences; approximately 32% are singletons. No cognate antigen is known for these TCRs. This specimen was cultured CD8+ T cells from PBMCs, taken from culture after CMV antigen stimulation. Receptors were obtained from a human donor in good health (CMV status not recorded). Some clones in this sample may be carry-over from other donors' samples.

This clonotype has at least ten counts. CDR3 loop: CASSLVGQNLISPLHF. The CDR3 DNA is TGTGCCAGCAGCTTAGTAGGGCAAAATCTAATTTCACCCCTCCACTTT. The chain links TRBV7-2 to TRBJ1-6; no reliable D call. Trimming pared 1 base from V and 9 bases from J, leaving 16 bases between. The CDR3 covers 16 residues. In germline, CDR1 is SGHTA, CDR2 FQGNSA.

This rearrangement joins TRBV11-3 to TRBJ1-5, with 7 bases aligning to TRBD1. The CDR3 loop spans 14 amino acids. Per the germline V gene, CDR1 is SGHNT and CDR2 is YENEEA. V lost 8 bases and J lost 6; bases outside the gene matches: 10. The CDR3 DNA reads as TGTGCCAGCCGACGGGACAGACGATTTCAGCCCCAGCATTTT. Translated: CASRRDRRFQPQHF. Using reference TRBV11-3 and TRBJ1-5 for the parts outside the CDR3, the full variable domain is EAGVVQSPRYKIIEKKQPVAFWCNPISGHNTLYWYLQNLGQGPELLIRYENEEAVDDSQLPKDRFSAERLKGVDSTLKIQPAELGDSAVYLCASRRDRRFQPQHFGDGTRLSIL.

This clonotype turned up a few times. CDR3 sequence: CASSQPSASETQYF. The CDR3 nucleotides read TGCGCCAGCAGCCAACCATCGGCCTCCGAGACCCAGTACTTC. The J gene is TRBJ2-5, the V gene TRBV4-1; D remains ambiguous. CDR3 length: 14 residues. V lost 2 bases to trimming and J lost 5 bases, with 12 bases between them. Germline loops: CDR1 MGHRA, CDR2 YSYEKL.

This clonotype appeared many times. This sequence joins TRBV9 and TRBJ1-5; no clear D. The length of the CDR3 is 14 residues. CDR1 is SGDLS, CDR2 YYNGEE, per germline. Trimming removed 3 bases at V and 0 bases at J, with 7 bases between. CDR3 amino acids: CASSAEGSNQPQHF. The CDR3 coding sequence is TGTGCCAGCAGCGCGGAGGGTAGCAATCAGCCCCAGCATTTT.